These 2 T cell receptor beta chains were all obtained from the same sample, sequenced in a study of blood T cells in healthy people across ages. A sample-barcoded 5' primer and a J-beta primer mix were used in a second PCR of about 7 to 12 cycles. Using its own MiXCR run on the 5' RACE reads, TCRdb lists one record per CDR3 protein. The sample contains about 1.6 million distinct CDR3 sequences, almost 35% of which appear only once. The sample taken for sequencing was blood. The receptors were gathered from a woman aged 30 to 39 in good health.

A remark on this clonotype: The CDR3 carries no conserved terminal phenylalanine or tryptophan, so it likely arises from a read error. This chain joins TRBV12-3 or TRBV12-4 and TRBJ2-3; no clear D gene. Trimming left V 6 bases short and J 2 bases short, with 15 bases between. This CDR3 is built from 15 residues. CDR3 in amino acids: CASSLLMAATDTQYS. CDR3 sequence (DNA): TGTGCCAGCAGCCTTCTAATGGCAGCCACAGATACGCAGTATTCT.

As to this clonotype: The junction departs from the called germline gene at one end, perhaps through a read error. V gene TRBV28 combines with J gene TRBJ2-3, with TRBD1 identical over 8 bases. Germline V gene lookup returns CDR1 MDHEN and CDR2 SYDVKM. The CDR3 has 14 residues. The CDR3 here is CASGGQVFTDSQYF. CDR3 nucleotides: TGTGCCAGCGGGGGACAGGTCTTCACAGATTCGCAGTATTTT.